The rows below give T cell receptor beta chains drawn from one sample of a study of blood T cell repertoires in COVID-19. The assay was immunoSEQ multiplex PCR, and TCRdb's table has in-frame clones only and misses some. The sample lists about 230,000 clones, 81% seen once, with 7.9% in the top ten. The source material was peripheral blood. These receptors were taken from a woman older than 75 with acute or convalescent COVID-19. Each CDR3 is given with its conserved first and last residue. The D gene is left open where the match is weak. Not every row has a clone size; where given, it reads once, few, many or a size class.

clone_size	v_call	j_call	d_call	cdr3_aa	cdr3_nt
.	TRBV9	TRBJ2-1	TRBD2	CASSVVSGSNEQFF	TGTGCCAGCAGCGTAGTAAGCGGGAGCAATGAGCAGTTCTTC
.	TRBV27	TRBJ1-6	TRBD1	CASSQRQGRLLYNSPLHF	TGTGCCAGCAGCCAAAGACAGGGGCGGTTACTTTATAATTCACCCCTCCACTTT
.	TRBV3-1/TRBV3-2	TRBJ1-2	TRBD1	CASSPGTGAGYTF	TGTGCCAGCAGCCCAGGGACAGGGGCTGGCTACACCTTC
.	TRBV11-2	TRBJ2-1	.	CASSLAESSYNEQFF	TGTGCCAGCAGCTTAGCAGAATCCTCCTACAATGAGCAGTTCTTC
.	TRBV11-2	TRBJ1-5	TRBD1	CASIRSGQGLRQPQHF	TGTGCCAGCATACGCTCTGGACAGGGGCTAAGGCAGCCCCAGCATTTT
once	TRBV11-2	TRBJ2-7	TRBD1	CASNKQGDYYEQYF	TGTGCCAGCAACAAGCAGGGGGATTACTACGAGCAGTACTTC
.	TRBV28	TRBJ2-7	TRBD2	CASTRENSYEQYF	TGTGCCAGCACGCGGGAGAACTCCTACGAGCAGTACTTC
.	TRBV12-3/TRBV12-4	TRBJ1-5	.	CASSLTENQPQHF	TGTGCCAGCAGTTTAACAGAGAATCAGCCCCAGCATTTT
.	TRBV7-2	TRBJ1-3	.	CASSLIRGSGNTIYF	TGTGCCAGCAGCCTCATCCGGGGATCCGGAAACACCATATATTTT
.	TRBV5-4	TRBJ2-3	.	CASSSPRGVTDTQYF	TGTGCCAGCAGCTCCCCCAGGGGGGTCACAGATACGCAGTATTTT
.	TRBV28	TRBJ1-5	.	CASSSPGADMDQPQHF	TGTGCCAGCAGTTCTCCCGGAGCAGATATGGATCAGCCCCAGCATTTT
.	TRBV9	TRBJ2-3	.	CASSPGHVTDTQYF	TGTGCCAGCAGCCCGGGTCACGTCACAGATACGCAGTATTTT
.	TRBV27	TRBJ2-3	TRBD1	CASSLLGTGGTDTQYF	TGTGCCAGCAGTTTATTAGGGACAGGGGGCACAGATACGCAGTATTTT
.	TRBV12-3/TRBV12-4	TRBJ1-2	.	CASSLSGDYGYTF	TGTGCCAGCAGTTTATCCGGGGACTATGGCTACACCTTC
.	TRBV24-1	TRBJ1-1	.	CATAANPSSTEAFF	TGTGCCACGGCAGCGAACCCCAGTAGTACTGAAGCTTTCTTT
.	TRBV5-1	TRBJ2-5	TRBD2	CASSLFLAGEETQYF	TGCGCCAGCAGCTTGTTCTTAGCGGGAGAAGAGACCCAGTACTTC
.	TRBV29-1	TRBJ1-1	.	CSVAIGSGGTEAFF	TGCAGCGTCGCAATTGGGAGTGGTGGGACTGAAGCTTTCTTT
.	TRBV5-1	TRBJ2-2	.	CASSLPPGLLPGELFF	TGCGCCAGCAGCTTGCCCCCTGGACTCCTGCCCGGGGAGCTGTTTTTT
.	TRBV10-3	TRBJ1-2	TRBD1	CAISESGTGGYGYTF	TGTGCCATCAGTGAGTCAGGGACAGGTGGCTATGGCTACACCTTC
few	TRBV28	TRBJ1-5	.	CASSLMGGRGQPQHF	TGTGCCAGCAGTTTAATGGGAGGGAGGGGGCAGCCCCAGCATTTT
.	TRBV24-1	TRBJ1-2	.	CATSDGTPGVGNYGYTF	TGTGCCACCAGTGATGGTACCCCAGGGGTTGGTAACTATGGCTACACCTTC
.	TRBV10-3	TRBJ2-1	TRBD1	CAISGQGANEQFF	TGTGCCATCTCTGGACAGGGTGCAAATGAGCAGTTCTTC
.	TRBV6-5	TRBJ1-5	.	CASSFDGSNQPQHF	TGTGCCAGCAGTTTCGACGGGAGCAATCAGCCCCAGCATTTT
.	TRBV25-1	TRBJ1-1	.	CASSDDTRGTEAFF	TGTGCCAGCAGTGACGACACCCGAGGGACTGAAGCTTTCTTT
once	TRBV3-1/TRBV3-2	TRBJ2-1	.	CASSPPGLGGGGEQFF	TGTGCCAGCAGCCCCCCTGGACTAGGGGGAGGAGGTGAGCAGTTCTTC
few	TRBV11-2	TRBJ2-7	TRBD2	CASIDRRGAYEQYF	TGTGCCAGCATCGACAGGCGGGGGGCCTACGAGCAGTACTTC
.	TRBV5-4	TRBJ2-1	TRBD2	CASSLVRLAGTNEQFF	TGTGCCAGCAGCTTGGTTAGACTAGCGGGCACCAATGAGCAGTTCTTC
.	TRBV5-4	TRBJ1-6	TRBD1	CASSRDRGQSSPLHF	TGTGCCAGCAGCCGGGACAGGGGGCAATCCTCACCCCTCCACTTT
.	TRBV2	TRBJ2-2	TRBD2	CASSIAGGLIGELFF	TGTGCCAGCAGCATAGCGGGGGGGCTAATCGGGGAGCTGTTTTTT
.	TRBV15	TRBJ2-7	TRBD1	CATSRGQAVSYEQYF	TGTGCCACCAGCAGGGGACAGGCAGTTTCCTACGAGCAGTACTTC
once	TRBV25-1	TRBJ1-6	.	CASSQTGFNSPLHF	TGTGCCAGCAGTCAGACAGGTTTTAATTCACCCCTCCACTTT
few	TRBV11-2	TRBJ2-3	TRBD2	CASSLELGLASDTQYF	TGTGCCAGCAGCTTAGAGCTCGGACTAGCATCAGATACGCAGTATTTT
.	TRBV9	TRBJ1-4	.	CASSVGGQGEKLFF	TGTGCCAGCAGCGTAGGGGGGCAGGGGGAAAAACTGTTTTTT